Shown below are 10 T cell receptor beta chains from a single sample sequenced in a study of T cells in pancreatic ductal adenocarcinoma. Selected pancreatic ductal adenocarcinoma patients had undergone surgery without neoadjuvant therapy. Sequencing was performed with immunoSEQ multiplex PCR; in TCRdb, only in-frame clones are kept and a portion is missing. The data show 8,500 to 9,500 clones, with roughly 71% seen just once and under 30% held by the top ten. Sequencing was done on a sample of pancreatic tumor tissue. The receptors here all came from a human donor with pancreatic ductal adenocarcinoma.

This clone has a handful of counts. This specimen includes other DNA sequences encoding the same CDR3. The genes are TRBV5-1 and TRBJ2-7; D is possibly TRBD1 or TRBD2 (6 bases each). The CDR3 length is 15 residues. V was shortened by 1 base and J by 3 bases, with 14 bases between the two germline ends. CDR1 is SGHRS, CDR2 YFSETQ, per germline. The DNA of the CDR3 is TGCGCCAGCAGCTTGACTGCTGGAGGGGGCTACGAGCAGTACTTC. Translation: CASSLTAGGGYEQYF.

The genes are TRBV2 and TRBJ1-2; the D is unclear. V lost 1 base, J lost 4 bases, and 16 bases lay in between. This CDR3 spans 16 amino acids. Germline V gene data show CDR1 as SNHLY and CDR2 as FYNNEI. CDR3 loop: CASSEDPGPHFYGYTF. As DNA, the CDR3 is TGTGCCAGCAGTGAAGATCCCGGGCCCCACTTCTATGGCTACACCTTC.

V usage is TRBV10-1 and J usage is TRBJ2-2; D unresolved. CDR3 length: 13 amino acids. V lost 1 base, J lost 4 bases, and 4 bases lay in between. Looked up from germline, CDR1 is WNHNN and CDR2 is SYGVQD (reference sequence). For the CDR3, the DNA is TGCGCCAGCAGTGAGTACCGCACCGGGGAGCTGTTTTTT. Translating gives CASSEYRTGELFF.

The chain uses TRBV12-5 and TRBJ1-3; 9 nucleotides line up with TRBD1. The germline V gene encodes CDR1 LGHNT and CDR2 FRNRAP. The length of the CDR3 is 16 residues. With V trimmed by 5 bases and J by 4 bases, 9 bases remained unmatched. The CDR3 DNA reads as TGTGCTAGTGGTCCACGGGACAGGGCTAAAGGAAACACCATATATTTT. As protein: CASGPRDRAKGNTIYF.

This chain joins TRBV5-1 and TRBJ2-3; weak D call: TRBD1 (5 bases). Germline assignment: CDR1 SGHRS and CDR2 YFSETQ. The CDR3 consists of 16 residues. V was clipped by 2 bases and J by 4 bases, with 17 bases between them. The CDR3 DNA reads as TGCGCCAGCAGCTTAGGCCAGGGTCATCCGGCAGATACGCAGTATTTT. Translated, it gives CASSLGQGHPADTQYF.

The rearrangement uses TRBV15 and TRBJ2-1; the D is unclear. Germline CDR1 and CDR2: LNHNV and YYDKDF (reference sequence). V shed 0 bases and J shed 7 bases, with 4 bases lying between them. This CDR3 spans 12 amino acids. The CDR3 region has the DNA TGTGCCACCAGCAGAGATCTGAATGAGCAGTTCTTC. Residues: CATSRDLNEQFF.

The gene calls are TRBV19 and TRBJ2-7; TRBD2 agrees at 13 bases. Germline-derived CDR1 and CDR2 are LNHDA and SQIVND (reference sequence). The CDR3 consists of 18 residues. Trimming removed 6 bases from V and 4 bases from J; junction bases left unmatched: 15. DNA for the CDR3: TGTGCCAGTAGCTATGCCGGGACTAGCGGGACCATCGTTTACGAGCAGTACTTC. Amino acid sequence: CASSYAGTSGTIVYEQYF.

V and J are TRBV7-9 and TRBJ1-1; D is unclear. V was shortened by 5 bases and J by 1 base, with 11 bases between the two germline ends. Germline V gene lookup returns CDR1 SEHNR and CDR2 FQNEAQ (reference sequence). The CDR3 extends over 14 amino acids. CDR3 coding DNA: TGTGCCAGCAGCAGTCAGACAACGAACACTGAAGCTTTCTTT. This gives the protein CASSSQTTNTEAFF.

The genes are TRBV6-1 and TRBJ1-1; D uncertain. Germline assignment: CDR1 MNHNS and CDR2 SASEGT. The V gene lost 5 bases and the J gene lost 1 base, with 8 bases spanning the gap. The CDR3 length is 13 residues. The CDR3 DNA sequence: TGTGCCAGCAGTCTGAGGAGGAACACTGAAGCTTTCTTT. As protein: CASSLRRNTEAFF.

The J gene is TRBJ2-1, the V gene TRBV7-3; the D gene is possibly TRBD2 (6 bases). V was trimmed by 3 bases and J by 9 bases, leaving 15 bases between them. Germline V gene data show CDR1 as SGHTA and CDR2 as FQGTGA. The CDR3 contains 14 residues. DNA for the CDR3: TGTGCCAGCAGCTTCGGCGGGACGGACCGTGAGCAGTTCTTC. The encoded protein is CASSFGGTDREQFF. The full variable domain, rest sourced from reference TRBV7-3 and TRBJ2-1, is GAGVSQTPSNKVTEKGKYVELRCDPISGHTALYWYRQSLGQGPEFLIYFQGTGAADDSGLPNDRFFAVRPEGSVSTLKIQRTERGDSAVYLCASSFGGTDREQFFGPGTRLTVL.